Sequencing of this T cell receptor (beta chain) was carried out in a study of cytomegalovirus exposure and HLA in healthy donors (dated by TCRdb to between 2016 and 2019). Regarding the complete study: An earlier analysis of approximately 600 of the donors reported roughly 300 Gb of sequence data and 117 million unique TCR beta sequences from some 180 million T cells. About 280 gigabases of sequencing data and tens of millions of unique TCR sequences were included in an early release covering about 700 HLA-typed donors. The genetic ancestry cluster associated with self-reported Caucasian donors included approximately 85% of the roughly 400 genotyped donors. The study aimed to test whether cataloging public T cell receptors could reveal signatures of past pathogen exposure. The study profiled the T cell repertoires of fewer than 850 subjects by immunosequencing and related them to cytomegalovirus serostatus. Besides the first cohort of 500 to 700 subjects, a separate validation cohort made up of over a hundred different subjects was used. To predict cytomegalovirus infection status, the study brought together high-throughput TCR immunosequencing, statistical association of individual TCRs with disease status, and machine learning. To study patterns of TCR occurrence, a later analysis re-analyzed previously published TCR beta repertoires from 600 to 750 donors and added high-resolution HLA genotyping. The later analysis used no new phenotypic data to find candidate immune exposures, relying instead on TCR beta sequences and their occurrence across donors. An earlier analysis of a few hundred of the donors applied high-throughput TCR beta sequencing to assess whether each TCR beta V gene segment acted as functional or pseudogenic. Alongside the repertoire data, information on donor age, sex, ethnicity and CMV serostatus was compiled. A later genetic analysis took genome-wide SNP genotypes for 398 of the 666 donors and used that subset as a discovery cohort. All discovery cohort repertoires had been generated using a single sequencing platform. HLA typing included class I and class II loci at four-digit resolution. Typing coverage differed by locus: A, B, C, DRB1 and DQB1 were typed in about 620-640 donors, DQA1 in 522, DPA1 in some 570, and DPB1 in around 490. Because of strong linkage in the cohort, roughly five DR-DQ haplotypes were treated as single units for association and clustering. On average, 235,054 unique TCR beta nucleotide sequences were sequenced per donor among more than 350 genotyped donors of the cohort, with about 17% of those sequences being non-productive.

What the work shows at the level of the full study, not this receptor alone: Linkage disequilibrium might explain the correlated functional status among segregating V segments, but an unknown experimental factor could not be ruled out. According to the authors, the approach could potentially be generalized to other disease states and immunological phenotypes. The presence/absence analyses assumed that sequencing depth was roughly uniform across donors, and that assumption may not be true. Specific HLA alleles were associated with 16,951 TCR beta sequences at a false discovery rate of 0.05 in a later analysis. In an earlier analysis of fewer than 700 of the donors, most TCR beta V segments appeared in productive rearrangements about 90% or about 30% of the time, broadly matching IMGT annotations. Immune exposure information for the cohort was limited to CMV serostatus. Strong co-occurrence of HLA alleles, especially DR and DQ, made assigning TCR associations to individual alleles difficult. A later analysis found that most CMV-associated TCR beta chains appeared HLA-restricted, with HLA associations seemingly driven largely by CMV exposure. Most TCR sequences were seen in very few donors, while some public TCRs were found in many individuals. In a later analysis, HLA-associated TCR beta chains were found to be more clonally expanded and to have lower generation probabilities than equally common non-associated chains. Because the 87-base-pair reads could not distinguish some IMGT-functional V segments, including TRBV6-2 and TRBV6-3, those segments were excluded. In vitro tests confirmed that a few of the cytomegalovirus-associated TCR beta chains recognize cytomegalovirus antigens. A further reported finding was that TCR beta sequences accurately predicted the HLA-A and HLA-B alleles for most subjects in the first cohort. The earlier analysis of 587 of the donors excluded 15 to 20 rarely observed V segments, including chromosome 9 orphons, because counts were too low. In a later genetic analysis, a missense DCLRE1C variant was associated with V-gene and J-gene trimming of TCR beta chains, and the association was replicated in an independent cohort. The cohort was sequenced for TCR beta chains only, and without alpha or paired-chain data the features that could be detected were limited. In a later genetic analysis, fewer N-insertions in productive TCRs were reported among donors in an Asian-associated ancestry cluster than the approximately 670-donor mean. A group of highly shared sequence variants was considered likely to be a technical artifact of the sequencing pipeline. In a later analysis, several top co-occurrence clusters were reported to appear linked to parvovirus B19, influenza, CMV and Epstein-Barr virus. In a later analysis, TCR association rates were found to vary across HLA loci, with the most associated TCRs seen for DRB1 alleles and the fewest for HLA-C alleles. The classifier was reported to diagnose cytomegalovirus status with high specificity and sensitivity in both the original and validation cohorts. Because HLA typing was missing for some donors at each locus, association tests included only the typed subset. The study listed 150 to 200 TCR beta chains as associated with cytomegalovirus.

The cohort was made up of around 720 healthy bone marrow donors. At the time of sampling, every cohort member was nominally healthy, though immune exposures that went unrecorded were likely present. The donor tested CMV seronegative and was one of the 352 seronegative cohort members. Each donor provided a peripheral blood sample, and peripheral blood mononuclear cells were used for TCR beta sequencing. The Qiagen DNeasy Blood Extraction Kit was used to extract genomic DNA from the blood cell samples. Per the germline V gene (reference sequence), MNHEY is the CDR1 and SMNVEV is the CDR2. V has 3 bases trimmed and J has 3 bases trimmed; junction bases matching no gene number 4. There are 14 amino acids in the CDR3, from cysteine to phenylalanine inclusive. Solely the CDR3 DNA is kept, with 42 bases framed from the first base. For this clone: Its cognate antigen has yet to be identified. The record has no base qualities; no much larger clone is one base away.

Library generation was performed with the immunoSEQ multiplex PCR assay. A mixture of 60 forward primers for TCR Vbeta segments and 13 reverse primers for TCR Jbeta segments was used in the multiplex PCR. The CDR3 region of rearranged TCR beta genes was amplified from genomic DNA by a multiplex PCR assay. On the Illumina HiSeq System, the amplified TCR beta libraries were sequenced as 87-base-pair reads. The original methods were these. In a later analysis, roughly 80 million unique TCR beta chains were counted across the 500 to 850 repertoires, and roughly 10 million of these chains were shared by at least two donors. To remove PCR and sequencing errors, raw reads were error-corrected and collapsed into unique sequences using a nearest-neighbor algorithm that merged closely related sequences. CDR3 sequences were aligned to IMGT reference sequences to assign V, D and J gene segments. For a sequence to be retained, a match of at least six nucleotides was required to both a V gene segment and a J gene segment. Rearrangements were classified as productive when the CDR3 lacked stop codons and remained in frame with V and J, and all other rearrangements were classified as non-productive. CDR3 was defined according to IMGT convention as the region running from the second conserved V-encoded cysteine to the conserved J-encoded phenylalanine. The earlier analysis of roughly 590 of the donors excluded any sequence lacking an unambiguous match to a single V gene segment. In an earlier analysis of a few hundred of the donors, V segments were called functional above 56.7% productive rearrangements and were called segregating when the between-donor standard deviation exceeded 5%. A statistical classification framework was developed to diagnose cytomegalovirus status using the catalog of TCR beta chain sequences. A later analysis assigned V and J genes by comparing TCR nucleotide sequences with IMGT/GENE-DB human TR gene sequences. Using the TCRdist pipeline, a later analysis assigned CDR3 sequences along with most-parsimonious VDJ recombination scenarios. A later analysis defined each TCR beta chain by its CDR3 amino acid sequence plus V-gene family, and excluded reads lacking a unique V-gene family. As a way to deal with suspected cross-contamination and a sequencing artifact, a later analysis dropped under 600 nucleotide sequences that were highly shared and had low generation probability. In a later analysis, a clonal expansion index was calculated for each public chain from normalized within-repertoire ranks of inferred template counts. In a later analysis, generation probabilities were computed with a VDJ recombination model fitted to out-of-frame rearrangements, and the resulting probabilities were checked against IGoR. Hypergeometric tests were used in a later analysis to score TCR-TCR, TCR-HLA and TCR-CMV co-occurrence, with a repertoire-size bias correction applied to the TCR pairs. In a later analysis, false discovery rates were estimated by permuting HLA or CMV assignments 20 times. In a later analysis, co-occurring TCRs were grouped using DBSCAN, with TCRdist sequence similarity added in when clustering inside HLA-allele-positive subsets. Repertoires with fewer than 30,000 or more than 120,000 public chains, plus five repertoires with anomalous nucleotide sharing, were excluded from co-occurrence clustering. The immuneACCESS repertoire file appears here via TCRdb, limited to in-frame rearrangements. These files lack a portion of the clones; in checked studies, under half of the deficit traces to unresolved V genes, and the cause of the others is not known. The V and J calls and clone size are taken from that table; D and trimming were inferred from the DNA. The sample contains more than 85,000 clones, around 75% of them found a single time. Of the sample, around 1.3% falls within the top ten clones.

The specimen sequenced was PBMCs. The receptor comes from a man aged 40-50 years in good health and CMV-seronegative. This chain joins TRBV27 to TRBJ1-2, with 7 junctional bases fitting TRBD1. The bases are TGTGCCAGCAGTTTGACAGGGAGTCACTATGGCTACACCTTC. This is translated as CASSLTGSHYGYTF.